Shown below are 7 T cell receptor beta chains from a single sample sequenced in a study of blood T cell repertoires in COVID-19. Libraries were prepared by immunoSEQ multiplex PCR; TCRdb keeps only in-frame clonotypes and omits some of them. The data hold approximately 200,000 clones, with roughly 92% observed a single time. The sequenced material came from peripheral blood. The receptors originated from a man aged 25-45 years with COVID-19, enrolled during active disease.

V gene TRBV9 combines with J gene TRBJ1-1, with 7 positions matching TRBD1. From germline, CDR1 is SGDLS and CDR2 YYNGEE. CDR3 length: 14 residues. Trimming cost V 4 bases and J 10 bases; bases outside gene matches: 13. In nucleotides, the CDR3 is TGTGCCAGCAGCACGACAGGGAGTCCCAGCGGAGCTTTCTTT. Its protein product is CASSTTGSPSGAFF. The full variable domain, rest sourced from reference TRBV9 and TRBJ1-1, is DSGVTQTPKHLITATGQRVTLRCSPRSGDLSVYWYQQSLDQGLQFLIQYYNGEERAKGNILERFSAQQFPDLHSELNLSSLELGDSALYFCASSTTGSPSGAFFGQGTRLTVV.

The J gene is TRBJ2-4, the V gene TRBV6-5; 10 bases map to TRBD1. Germline trimming cut 5 bases from V and 6 bases from J; bases unmatched to any gene: 7. The CDR3 loop spans 15 amino acids. In germline, CDR1 is MNHEY, CDR2 SVGAGI. The CDR3 loop is CASSPDRTGGNIQYF. In nucleotides, the CDR3 is TGTGCCAGCAGTCCCGATCGGACAGGGGGAAACATTCAGTACTTC.

This chain links TRBV7-9 with TRBJ2-7; D uncertain. Germline CDR1 is SEHNR and CDR2 is FQNEAQ (reference sequence). This CDR3 contains 13 residues. Trimming removed 2 bases from V and 3 bases from J, with 8 bases in between. CDR3 protein: CASSLTDFYEQYF. The CDR3 nucleotides read TGTGCCAGCAGCTTAACAGATTTCTACGAGCAGTACTTC. Filled out from reference TRBV7-9 and TRBJ2-7, the complete variable domain reads DTGVSQNPRHKITKRGQNVTFRCDPISEHNRLYWYRQTLGQGPEFLTYFQNEAQLEKSRLLSDRFSAERPKGSFSTLEIQRTEQGDSAMYLCASSLTDFYEQYFGPGTRLTVT.

V is TRBV2 and J is TRBJ1-3, with no clear D. CDR1 and CDR2 (germline): SNHLY, FYNNEI. The CDR3 runs 15 residues. Between the trimmed V and J ends, which lost 3 bases and 0 bases, there was a span of 9 bases. CDR3 nucleotides: TGTGCCAGCAGTGACAGGCCCAGCTCTGGAAACACCATATATTTT. Its translation is CASSDRPSSGNTIYF.

The chain carries TRBV5-5 and TRBJ1-5, with D perhaps TRBD1 (5 bases). CDR1 and CDR2 (germline): SGHKS, YYEKEE (reference sequence). Trimming pared 0 bases from V and 1 base from J, leaving 11 bases between. CDR3 length: 16 residues. CDR3 protein: CASSLDRRGSNQPQHF. The CDR3 DNA follows: TGTGCCAGCAGCTTGGATCGGAGGGGAAGCAATCAGCCCCAGCATTTT.

This clone occurred once. This rearrangement joins TRBV7-3 to TRBJ2-3; tentatively, D is TRBD2 (6 bases). The ends were cut back, 7 bases at V and 0 bases at J, with 23 bases in the middle. The germline V gene has CDR1 SGHTA and CDR2 FQGTGA. This CDR3 comprises 18 residues. The CDR3 DNA is TGTGCCAGCAACCCCACCCGGAAGGGAGGTTGTAGCACAGATACGCAGTATTTT. Protein: CASNPTRKGGCSTDTQYF.

The genes are TRBV6-5 and TRBJ1-2, with a tentative D call TRBD1 (5 bases). The V end was cut by 6 bases, the J end by 5 bases, with 10 bases between. CDR1 is MNHEY and CDR2 is SVGAGI in the germline V gene. The CDR3 is 12 amino acids. The CDR3 DNA sequence: TGTGCCAGCAGCCAGACAGTTTATGGCTACACCTTC. Translated: CASSQTVYGYTF.